The text below deals with one T cell receptor beta chain. The sample originates from a study of technical replicates of blood from several donors. Assay: immunoSEQ multiplex PCR; the TCRdb copy retains only in-frame clones and omits some. The sample shows some 68,000 clones, roughly 92% of them seen only once. Trimming stripped 7 bases from V and 3 bases from J, with 9 bases between. Germline assignment: CDR1 SEHNR and CDR2 FQNEAQ (reference sequence). This CDR3 is 12 amino acids long. The chain uses TRBV7-9 and TRBJ1-1, with a tentative D call TRBD1 (5 bases). The receptor was isolated from a human donor in good health. The specimen was T cells isolated from PBMCs. The CDR3 DNA follows: TGTGCCAGCAAAACCAGGGACACTGAAGCTTTCTTT. It translates to CASKTRDTEAFF.